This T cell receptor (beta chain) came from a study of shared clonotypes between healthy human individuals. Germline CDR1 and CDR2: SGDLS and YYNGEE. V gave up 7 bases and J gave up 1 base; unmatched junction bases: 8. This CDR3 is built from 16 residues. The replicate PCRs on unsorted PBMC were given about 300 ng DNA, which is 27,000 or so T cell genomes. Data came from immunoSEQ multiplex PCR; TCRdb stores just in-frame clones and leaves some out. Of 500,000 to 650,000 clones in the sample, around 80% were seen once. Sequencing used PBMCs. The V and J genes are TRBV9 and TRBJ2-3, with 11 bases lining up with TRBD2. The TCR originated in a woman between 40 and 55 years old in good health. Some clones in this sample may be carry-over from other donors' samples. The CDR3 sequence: CASGGLAGGGTDTQYF. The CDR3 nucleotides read TGTGCCAGCGGCGGCTTAGCGGGAGGGGGCACAGATACGCAGTATTTT.